The following is a T cell receptor beta chain sequence with its context. Germline loops: CDR1 KGHSH, CDR2 LQKENI. The CDR3 covers 14 residues. V lost 3 bases to trimming and J lost 1 base, with 9 bases between them. This table comes from immunoSEQ multiplex PCR, and its TCRdb copy is limited to in-frame clones, with some not included. The table lists around 140,000 clones, 86% of them singletons. This entry belongs to a study of Ad26.COV2.S vaccination and SARS-CoV-2 variants. The receptor was isolated from a human donor who had recovered from COVID-19. The V gene is TRBV18, the J gene TRBJ1-2, with D perhaps matching TRBD1 (6 bases). This sample comprised peripheral blood, obtained after recovery from COVID-19. This CDR3 is CASSPGHINYGYTF. CDR3 nucleotide sequence: TGTGCCAGCTCACCGGGACACATTAACTATGGCTACACCTTC.